This T cell receptor beta chain is from a study of T cells expressing NK-cell markers. Study-wide background: HCMV seropositivity marked most of the eight sequenced donors; one was seronegative.

The CDR3 has 16 amino acids. Germline V CDR1 and CDR2: SGHAT, FQNNGV. As regards this clonotype: Its antigen is currently unknown.

5'RACE template switching with UMIs produced the TCR beta cDNA. Using the 5' RACE reads, TCRdb records one entry per CDR3 protein without DNA. This repertoire includes about 150,000 distinct CDR3 sequences. Study-level points and caveats: Dominant NKG2C+ clonotypes in over 5 donors made up roughly 1.0-8% of CD8+ T cells. Expanded NKG2C+ T cell clones were not confirmed as HCMV-specific.

The source of this sequence is a woman in her fifties or sixties in good health. This chain uses TRBV11-2 with TRBJ2-6; TCRdb names TRBD1, which stays unverified in the absence of DNA. Sample: blood T cells: a sorted CD56 or NKG2C T cell subset, CD4+ or CD8+ T cells, or bulk PBMC T cells (not recorded which). CDR3 protein: CASSPTDGTGANVLTF.